Below are 16 T cell receptor beta chains sequenced from a single sample in a study of technical replicates of blood from four donors. TCRdb's copy holds only in-frame clones and misses some; the assay was immunoSEQ multiplex PCR. The sample has some 50,000 clones, 94% seen once. Sequenced material: T cells isolated from PBMCs. These receptors were obtained from a human donor in good health.

This clone was seen only once. V and J are TRBV5-1 and TRBJ1-1, with D unclear. V lost 0 bases to trimming and J lost 7 bases, with 10 bases between them. Germline assignment: CDR1 SGHRS and CDR2 YFSETQ. The CDR3 is 13 amino acids. The CDR3 region has the DNA TGCGCCAGCAGCTTGGATCCCAGGATTGAAGCTTTCTTT. It specifies CASSLDPRIEAFF.

The chain joins TRBV7-2 to TRBJ1-2; D may be TRBD1 (6 bases). In germline, CDR1 is SGHTA, CDR2 FQGNSA. The CDR3 extends over 14 amino acids. V was pared by 5 bases and J by 5 bases, with 15 bases between. The CDR3 reads CASSTYRVGYGYTF. The CDR3 DNA reads TGTGCCAGCAGCACCTACAGGGTAGGGTATGGCTACACCTTC.

This sequence joins TRBV6-5 and TRBJ2-7; 11 bases fit TRBD1. CDR3 size: 14 residues. After removal of 2 bases from V and 4 bases from J, the junction contained 1 base not matched to a gene. Germline-derived CDR1 and CDR2 are MNHEY and SVGAGI. CDR3 residues: CASSYRDRGYEQYF. In nucleotides, the CDR3 is TGTGCCAGCAGTTACAGGGACAGGGGGTACGAGCAGTACTTC.

This sequence joins TRBV9 and TRBJ2-1; 9 bases are a match to TRBD2. Unmatched junction bases numbered 8, after V lost 0 bases and J lost 1 base. The CDR3 is 18 amino acids. In germline, CDR1 is SGDLS, CDR2 YYNGEE. The CDR3 loop is CASSVGGGAGGSYNEQFF. The CDR3 nucleotides are TGTGCCAGCAGCGTAGGGGGAGGAGCGGGAGGTTCCTACAATGAGCAGTTCTTC.

The chain recombines TRBV7-9 with TRBJ2-5, with D perhaps matching TRBD1 (5 bases). CDR1 is SEHNR, CDR2 FQNEAQ, per germline (reference sequence). V was trimmed by 5 bases and J by 1 base, leaving 11 bases between them. The CDR3 runs 14 residues. The CDR3 DNA is TGTGCCAGCAGCCGAGATCAGGGCCAAGAGACCCAGTACTTC. Translating it yields CASSRDQGQETQYF.

V gene TRBV5-1 combines with J gene TRBJ1-1, with TRBD1 matching over 9 bases. Germline loops: CDR1 SGHRS, CDR2 YFSETQ. The CDR3 is made up of 14 amino acids. V shed 4 bases and J 11 bases; nucleotides not matched to a gene: 12. This CDR3 reads CASSAETGGEAAFF. As DNA, the CDR3 is TGCGCCAGCAGCGCAGAGACAGGGGGGGAAGCCGCTTTCTTT. The whole variable domain, remainder taken from reference TRBV5-1 and TRBJ1-1, is KAGVTQTPRYLIKTRGQQVTLSCSPISGHRSVSWYQQTPGQGLQFLFEYFSETQRNKGNFPGRFSGRQFSNSRSEMNVSTLELGDSALYLCASSAETGGEAAFFGQGTRLTVV.

The V call is TRBV5-6, the J call TRBJ1-5, with TRBD1 matching 7 bases. The ends lost 4 bases at V and 4 bases at J; junction bases unmatched: 8. The CDR3 loop spans 15 amino acids. Looked up from germline, CDR1 is SGHDT and CDR2 is YYEEEE. The CDR3 region is CASSAGTENNQPQHF. The CDR3, as DNA: TGTGCCAGCAGCGCCGGGACAGAAAATAATCAGCCCCAGCATTTT.

The V and J genes are TRBV7-3 and TRBJ2-2, with a weak D call TRBD1 (5 bases). The germline V and J ends were trimmed by 3 bases and 1 base, with 6 bases remaining between them. Per the germline V gene, CDR1 is SGHTA and CDR2 is FQGTGA. This CDR3 spans 14 amino acids. The CDR3 here is CASSFGQNTGELFF. CDR3 bases: TGTGCCAGCAGCTTTGGACAGAACACCGGGGAGCTGTTTTTT.

The chain is built from TRBV5-1 and TRBJ2-7, with 9 bases fitting TRBD1. This CDR3 has 14 amino acids. The germline V gene encodes CDR1 SGHRS and CDR2 YFSETQ. The V segment lost 4 bases and the J segment 3 bases; nucleotides outside the gene matches: 5. The CDR3 DNA sequence: TGCGCCAGCAGCAACAGGGGGCGCGACTACGAGCAGTACTTC. Amino acids: CASSNRGRDYEQYF.

The chain recombines TRBV7-3 with TRBJ2-1; 11 bases align to TRBD2. CDR3 size: 16 residues. Germline V gene data show CDR1 as SGHTA and CDR2 as FQGTGA. With V trimmed by 1 base and J by 5 bases, 4 bases remained unmatched. The CDR3 sequence is CASSLIAGGLNNEQFF. Here the CDR3 DNA reads TGTGCCAGCAGCTTAATAGCGGGGGGGCTTAACAATGAGCAGTTCTTC.

V usage is TRBV14 and J usage is TRBJ2-7; possible D gene TRBD2, 5 bases. Trimming removed 4 bases from V and 5 bases from J, with 21 bases in between. Per the germline V gene, CDR1 is SGHDN and CDR2 is FVKESK. The CDR3 totals 16 residues. The CDR3 reads CASSRTRGGVRDEQYF. For the CDR3, the DNA is TGTGCCAGCAGCCGAACAAGAGGAGGAGTTCGGGACGAGCAGTACTTC.

The V gene is TRBV5-5, the J gene TRBJ1-2; unclear D gene. Per the germline V gene, CDR1 is SGHKS and CDR2 is YYEKEE (reference sequence). Trimming stripped 2 bases from V and 3 bases from J, with 11 bases between. The CDR3 is 14 residues long. The CDR3 loop reads CASSFGEWDYGYTF. In DNA form, the CDR3 reads TGTGCCAGCAGCTTTGGGGAGTGGGACTATGGCTACACCTTC.

This chain uses TRBV29-1 with TRBJ1-2; a weak D match, TRBD1 (6 bases). The CDR3 extends over 13 amino acids. V was pared by 4 bases and J by 4 bases, with 13 bases between. CDR1 SQVTM and CDR2 ANQGSEA come from the germline V gene. The CDR3 protein is CSVVKGQSYGYTF. Written as DNA, the CDR3 is TGCAGCGTTGTTAAAGGACAGTCCTATGGCTACACCTTC.

The chain has TRBV5-1 and TRBJ2-1; 8 nucleotides match TRBD2. V lost 0 bases and J lost 6; bases outside the gene matches: 5. The CDR3 is 15 residues long. Germline CDR1 SGHRS, CDR2 YFSETQ. The CDR3 nucleotides are TGCGCCAGCAGCTTGGCCCTCGGGAGGGTCAATGAGCAGTTCTTC. Translated: CASSLALGRVNEQFF.

The chain recombines TRBV9 with TRBJ2-1; D remains ambiguous. The CDR3 has 13 residues. Germline V gene lookup returns CDR1 SGDLS and CDR2 YYNGEE. Trimming took off 0 bases at V and 8 bases at J, with 9 bases between the two ends. The CDR3 DNA reads as TGTGCCAGCAGCGTAGGCCCCCCGGATGAGCAGTTCTTC. Translated, it gives CASSVGPPDEQFF.

The J gene is TRBJ1-4, the V gene TRBV5-5, with TRBD1 identical over 8 bases. This CDR3 has 15 amino acids. V lost 4 bases to trimming and J lost 3 bases; unmatched junction nucleotides: 5. Germline V gives CDR1 SGHKS, CDR2 YYEKEE (reference sequence). CDR3 nucleotide sequence: TGTGCCAGCAGCGAGCAGGGGGCCTCTAATGAAAAACTGTTTTTT. Translating gives CASSEQGASNEKLFF. The full variable domain, in which reference TRBV5-5 and TRBJ1-4 provide the parts outside the CDR3, is DAGVTQSPTHLIKTRGQQVTLRCSPISGHKSVSWYQQVLGQGPQFIFQYYEKEERGRGNFPDRFSARQFPNYSSELNVNALLLGDSALYLCASSEQGASNEKLFFGSGTQLSVL.